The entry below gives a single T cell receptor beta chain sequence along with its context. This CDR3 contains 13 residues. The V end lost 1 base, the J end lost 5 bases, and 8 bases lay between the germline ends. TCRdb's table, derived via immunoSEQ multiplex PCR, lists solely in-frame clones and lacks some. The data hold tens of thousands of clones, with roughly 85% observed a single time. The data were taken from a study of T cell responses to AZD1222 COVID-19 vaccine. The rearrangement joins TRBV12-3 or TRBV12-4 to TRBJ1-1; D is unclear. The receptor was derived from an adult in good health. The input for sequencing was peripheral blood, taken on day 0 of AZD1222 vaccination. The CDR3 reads CASSLEVGTEAFF. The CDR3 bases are TGTGCCAGCAGTTTAGAGGTGGGGACTGAAGCTTTCTTT.